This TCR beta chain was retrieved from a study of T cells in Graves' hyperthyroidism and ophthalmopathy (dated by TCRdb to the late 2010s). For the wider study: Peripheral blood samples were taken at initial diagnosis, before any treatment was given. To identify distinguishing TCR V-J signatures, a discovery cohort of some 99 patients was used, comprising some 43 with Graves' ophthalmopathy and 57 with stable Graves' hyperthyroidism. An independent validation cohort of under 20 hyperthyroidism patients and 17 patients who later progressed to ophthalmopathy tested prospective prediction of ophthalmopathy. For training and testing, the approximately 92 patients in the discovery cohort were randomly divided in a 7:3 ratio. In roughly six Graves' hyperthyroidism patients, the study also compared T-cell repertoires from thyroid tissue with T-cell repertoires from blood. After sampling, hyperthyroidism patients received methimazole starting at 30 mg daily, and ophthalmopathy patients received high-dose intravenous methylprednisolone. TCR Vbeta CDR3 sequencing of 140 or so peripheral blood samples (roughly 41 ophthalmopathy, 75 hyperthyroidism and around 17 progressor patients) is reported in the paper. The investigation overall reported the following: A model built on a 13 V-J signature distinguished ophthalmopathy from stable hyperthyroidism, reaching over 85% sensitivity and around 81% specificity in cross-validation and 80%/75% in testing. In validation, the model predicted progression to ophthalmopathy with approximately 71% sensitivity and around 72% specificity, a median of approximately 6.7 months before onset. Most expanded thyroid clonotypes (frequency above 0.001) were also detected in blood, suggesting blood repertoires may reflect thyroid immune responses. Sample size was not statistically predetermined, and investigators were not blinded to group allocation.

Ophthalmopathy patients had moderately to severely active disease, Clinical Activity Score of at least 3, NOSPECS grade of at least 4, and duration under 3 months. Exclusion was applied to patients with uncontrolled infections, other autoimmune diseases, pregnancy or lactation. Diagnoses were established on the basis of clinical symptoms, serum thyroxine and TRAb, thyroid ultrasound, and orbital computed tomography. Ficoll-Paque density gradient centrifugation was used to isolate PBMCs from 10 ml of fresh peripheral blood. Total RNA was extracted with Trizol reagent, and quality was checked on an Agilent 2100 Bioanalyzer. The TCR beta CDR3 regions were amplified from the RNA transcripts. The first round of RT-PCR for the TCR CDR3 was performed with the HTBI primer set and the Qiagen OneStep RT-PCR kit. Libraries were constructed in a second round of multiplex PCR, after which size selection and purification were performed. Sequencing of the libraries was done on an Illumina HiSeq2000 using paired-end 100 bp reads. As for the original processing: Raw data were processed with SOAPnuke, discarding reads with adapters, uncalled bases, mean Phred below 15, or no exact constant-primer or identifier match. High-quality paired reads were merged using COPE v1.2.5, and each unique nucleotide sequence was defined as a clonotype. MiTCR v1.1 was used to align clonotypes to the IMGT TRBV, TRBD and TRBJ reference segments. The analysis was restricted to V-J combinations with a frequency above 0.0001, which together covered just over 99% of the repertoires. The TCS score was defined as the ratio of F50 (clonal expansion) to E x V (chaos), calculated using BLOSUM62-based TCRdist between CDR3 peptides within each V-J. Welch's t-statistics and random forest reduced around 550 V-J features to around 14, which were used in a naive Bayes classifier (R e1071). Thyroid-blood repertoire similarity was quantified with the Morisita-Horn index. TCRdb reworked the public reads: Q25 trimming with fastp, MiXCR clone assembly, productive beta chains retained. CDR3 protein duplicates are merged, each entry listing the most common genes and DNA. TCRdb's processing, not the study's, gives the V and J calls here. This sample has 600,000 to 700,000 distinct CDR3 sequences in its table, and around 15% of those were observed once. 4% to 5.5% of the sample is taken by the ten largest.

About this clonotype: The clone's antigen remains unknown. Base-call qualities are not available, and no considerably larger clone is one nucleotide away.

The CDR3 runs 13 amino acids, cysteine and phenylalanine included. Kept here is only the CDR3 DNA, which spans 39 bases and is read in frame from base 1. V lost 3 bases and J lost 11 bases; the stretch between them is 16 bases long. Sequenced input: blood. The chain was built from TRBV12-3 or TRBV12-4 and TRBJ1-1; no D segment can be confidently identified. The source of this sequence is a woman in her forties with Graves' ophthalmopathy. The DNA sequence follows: TGTGCCAGCAGTTTCGGTCATTCCGGGAGTGCTTTCTTT. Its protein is CASSFGHSGSAFF.